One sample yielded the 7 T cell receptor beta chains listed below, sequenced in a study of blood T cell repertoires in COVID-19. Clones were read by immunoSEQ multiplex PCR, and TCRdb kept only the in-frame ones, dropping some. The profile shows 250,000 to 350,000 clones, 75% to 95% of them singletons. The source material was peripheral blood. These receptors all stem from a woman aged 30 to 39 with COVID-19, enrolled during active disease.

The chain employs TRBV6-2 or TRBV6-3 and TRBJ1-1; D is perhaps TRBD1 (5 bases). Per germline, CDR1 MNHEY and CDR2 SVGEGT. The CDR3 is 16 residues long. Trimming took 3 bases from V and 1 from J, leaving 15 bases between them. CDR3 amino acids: CASSYPRQTQNTEAFF. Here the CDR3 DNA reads TGTGCCAGCAGTTATCCCAGACAGACCCAGAACACTGAAGCTTTCTTT.

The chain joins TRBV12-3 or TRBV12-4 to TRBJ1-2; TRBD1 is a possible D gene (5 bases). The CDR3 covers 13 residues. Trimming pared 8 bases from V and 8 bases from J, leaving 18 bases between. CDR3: CASAVGGSKGYTF. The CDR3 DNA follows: TGTGCCAGCGCGGTGGGGGGGAGCAAGGGCTACACCTTC.

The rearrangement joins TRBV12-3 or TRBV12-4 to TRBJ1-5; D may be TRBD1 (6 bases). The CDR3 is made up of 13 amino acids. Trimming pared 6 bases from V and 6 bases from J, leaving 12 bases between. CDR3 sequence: CASSFNRVQPQHF. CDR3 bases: TGTGCCAGCAGCTTCAACAGGGTTCAGCCCCAGCATTTT.

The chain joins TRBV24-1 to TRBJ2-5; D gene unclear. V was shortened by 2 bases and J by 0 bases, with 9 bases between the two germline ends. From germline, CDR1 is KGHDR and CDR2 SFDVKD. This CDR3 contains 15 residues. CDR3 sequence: CATSDWRRNQETQYF. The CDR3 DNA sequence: TGTGCCACCAGTGATTGGCGGCGGAACCAAGAGACCCAGTACTTC.

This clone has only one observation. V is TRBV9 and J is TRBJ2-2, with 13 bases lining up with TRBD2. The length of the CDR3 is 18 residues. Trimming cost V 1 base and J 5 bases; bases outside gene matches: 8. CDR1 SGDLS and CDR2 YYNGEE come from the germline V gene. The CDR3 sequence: CASSVIDWGLAGTGELFF. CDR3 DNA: TGTGCCAGCAGCGTAATCGATTGGGGACTAGCGGGAACCGGGGAGCTGTTTTTT.

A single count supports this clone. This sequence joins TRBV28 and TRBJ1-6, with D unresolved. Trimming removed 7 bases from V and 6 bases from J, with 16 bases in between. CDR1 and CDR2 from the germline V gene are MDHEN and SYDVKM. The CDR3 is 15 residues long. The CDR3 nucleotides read TGTGCCAGCACCTCCGACGGTCTAGGTAATTCACCCCTCCACTTT. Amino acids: CASTSDGLGNSPLHF.

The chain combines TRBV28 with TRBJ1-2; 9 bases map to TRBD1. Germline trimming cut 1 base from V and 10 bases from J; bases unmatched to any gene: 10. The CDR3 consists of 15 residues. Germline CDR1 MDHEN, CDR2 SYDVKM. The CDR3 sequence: CASSLLIGTGSAYTF. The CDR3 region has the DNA TGTGCCAGCAGTTTATTGATCGGGACAGGGTCTGCCTACACCTTC.